The 10 T cell receptor beta chains given below trace back to one sample, sequenced in a study of Graves' ophthalmopathy and Graves' hyperthyroidism (dated by TCRdb to the late 2010s). Sequencing relied on an Illumina HiSeq 2000. For repertoire sequencing, the TCR beta CDR3 regions were amplified from RNA transcripts. HTBI primers and the Qiagen OneStep RT-PCR kit were used in a first-round RT-PCR, which was followed by a second-round multiplex PCR, size selection and purification. The public reads were run again by TCRdb, first through fastp at Q25 and then through MiXCR, and only productive beta chains were kept. Each entry merges the rows of one CDR3 protein and shows their most common DNA and genes. The sample includes 350,000 to 400,000 distinct CDR3 sequences, with 15% to 20% observed a single time. The ten largest clones represent more than 1.5% of the sample. The sample was peripheral blood. These receptor sequences come from a woman aged 18 to 35 with Graves' ophthalmopathy. Donor details come from another sample of the same person, matched by shared clones.

This clonotype was counted ten times or more. V usage is TRBV6-5 and J usage is TRBJ2-7, with 13 bases lining up with TRBD2. This CDR3 comprises 14 residues. Germline CDR1 reads MNHEY; CDR2 reads SVGAGI. V was clipped by 7 bases and J by 3 bases; unmatched bases: 3. In DNA, the CDR3 is TGTGCCAGCAAAGGGACTAGCGGGAACTACGAGCAGTACTTC. Residues: CASKGTSGNYEQYF.

This clonotype was recorded at least ten times. The gene calls are TRBV20-1 and TRBJ2-7; 9 bases map to TRBD2. Germline loops: CDR1 DFQATT, CDR2 SNEGSKA (reference sequence). The trim removed 1 base at V and 4 bases at J, leaving 2 bases unmatched. The length of the CDR3 is 13 residues. CDR3 nucleotide sequence: TGCAGTGCTAGAGGGACTAGCGCGTACGAGCAGTACTTC. Residues: CSARGTSAYEQYF.

This clonotype showed up many times. This sequence joins TRBV11-2 and TRBJ2-7; 8 bases agree with TRBD2. The CDR3 runs 16 residues. V dropped 5 bases and J dropped 7; count of bases not matched to a gene: 16. The germline CDR1 and CDR2 sequences are SGHAT and FQNNGV. The CDR3 region has the DNA TGTGCCAGCAGCCCAGGACGATCGGCGGGGGGTATAGAGCAGTACTTC. It codes for CASSPGRSAGGIEQYF.

This clonotype has ten or more counts. This chain joins TRBV5-1 and TRBJ2-4; D possibly corresponds to TRBD2 (5 bases). Per the germline V gene, CDR1 is SGHRS and CDR2 is YFSETQ. Deletions cut 0 bases from V and 7 bases from J, with 11 bases between. The CDR3 covers 14 residues. The CDR3 DNA reads as TGCGCCAGCAGCTTGGATCCGGGAAGGAACATTCAGTACTTC. It yields the protein CASSLDPGRNIQYF.

This clonotype has a count of ten or more. This rearrangement joins TRBV30 to TRBJ1-5; D is perhaps TRBD1 (5 bases). The germline V and J ends were trimmed by 0 bases and 4 bases, with 7 bases remaining between them. The CDR3 length is 13 residues. Per germline, CDR1 GTSNPN and CDR2 SVGIG (reference sequence). The CDR3 region has the DNA TGTGCCTGGAGTGTAGCAGGGAATCAGCCCCAGCATTTT. Its protein is CAWSVAGNQPQHF.

The chain joins TRBV19 to TRBJ2-5; TRBD2 aligns across 10 bases. V trimming: 9 bases; J trimming: 6 bases; junction bases outside the gene matches: 10. This CDR3 spans 14 amino acids. Germline CDR1 is LNHDA and CDR2 is SQIVND (reference sequence). CDR3 in amino acids: CASSELAGWKTQYF. The CDR3 nucleotides are TGTGCCAGCAGTGAACTAGCGGGGTGGAAGACCCAGTACTTC.

This clonotype was seen at least ten times. The rearrangement links TRBV19 to TRBJ2-2; 9 nucleotides line up with TRBD1. Per germline, CDR1 LNHDA and CDR2 SQIVND (reference sequence). This CDR3 region has 14 residues. The V segment lost 5 bases and the J segment 5 bases; nucleotides outside the gene matches: 3. In nucleotides, the CDR3 is TGTGCCAGTAGTGTGACAGGGGGGACCGGGGAGCTGTTTTTT. It codes for CASSVTGGTGELFF. Variable domain in full (rest from reference TRBV19 and TRBJ2-2): DGGITQSPKYLFRKEGQNVTLSCEQNLNHDAMYWYRQDPGQGLRLIYYSQIVNDFQKGDIAEGYSVSREKKESFPLTVTSAQKNPTAFYLCASSVTGGTGELFFGEGSRLTVL.

This clonotype was counted many times. J is TRBJ1-5 and V is TRBV6-5, with D possibly matching TRBD1 (5 bases). V lost 6 bases and J lost 1, with 13 bases in between. This CDR3 spans 15 amino acids. Germline CDR1 and CDR2: MNHEY and SVGAGI. The CDR3, as DNA: TGTGCCAGCAGGAGGGGAATTGAGAGCAATCAGCCCCAGCATTTT. It translates to CASRRGIESNQPQHF.

This clonotype appeared many times. This chain uses TRBV4-2 with TRBJ1-1; D is uncertain. V lost 2 bases, J lost 5 bases, and 15 bases lay in between. CDR1 is LGHNA and CDR2 is YNFKEQ in the germline V gene. CDR3 length: 15 residues. The CDR3 DNA is TGTGCCAGCAGCCAATCAGGAGGGAAGAATACTGAAGCTTTCTTT. It translates to CASSQSGGKNTEAFF.

This clonotype was seen at least ten times. V is TRBV12-3 or TRBV12-4 and J is TRBJ1-6; possibly TRBD1 for D (5 bases). V was cut by 3 bases and J by 6 bases, with 9 bases left in between. This CDR3 has 14 amino acids. The DNA for the CDR3 is TGTGCCAGCAGTTTCGGGGGGTTTAATTCACCCCTCCACTTT. Translating gives CASSFGGFNSPLHF.